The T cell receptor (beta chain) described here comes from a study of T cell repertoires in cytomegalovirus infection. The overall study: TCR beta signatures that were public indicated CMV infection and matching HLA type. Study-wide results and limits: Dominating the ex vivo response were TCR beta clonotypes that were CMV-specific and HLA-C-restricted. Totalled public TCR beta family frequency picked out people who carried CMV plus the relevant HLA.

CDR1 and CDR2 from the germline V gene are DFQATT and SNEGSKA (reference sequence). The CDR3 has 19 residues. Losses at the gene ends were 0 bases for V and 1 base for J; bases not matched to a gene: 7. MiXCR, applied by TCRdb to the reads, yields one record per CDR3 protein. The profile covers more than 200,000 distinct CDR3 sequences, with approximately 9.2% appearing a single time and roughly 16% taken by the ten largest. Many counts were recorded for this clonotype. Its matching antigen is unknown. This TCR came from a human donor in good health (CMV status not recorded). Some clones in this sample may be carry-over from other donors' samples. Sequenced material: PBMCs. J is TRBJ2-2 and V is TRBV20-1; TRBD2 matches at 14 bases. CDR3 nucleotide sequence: TGCAGTGCTAGAGATTCAACCGGGACTAGCGGGGGGAACACCGGGGAGCTGTTTTTT. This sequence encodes CSARDSTGTSGGNTGELFF.